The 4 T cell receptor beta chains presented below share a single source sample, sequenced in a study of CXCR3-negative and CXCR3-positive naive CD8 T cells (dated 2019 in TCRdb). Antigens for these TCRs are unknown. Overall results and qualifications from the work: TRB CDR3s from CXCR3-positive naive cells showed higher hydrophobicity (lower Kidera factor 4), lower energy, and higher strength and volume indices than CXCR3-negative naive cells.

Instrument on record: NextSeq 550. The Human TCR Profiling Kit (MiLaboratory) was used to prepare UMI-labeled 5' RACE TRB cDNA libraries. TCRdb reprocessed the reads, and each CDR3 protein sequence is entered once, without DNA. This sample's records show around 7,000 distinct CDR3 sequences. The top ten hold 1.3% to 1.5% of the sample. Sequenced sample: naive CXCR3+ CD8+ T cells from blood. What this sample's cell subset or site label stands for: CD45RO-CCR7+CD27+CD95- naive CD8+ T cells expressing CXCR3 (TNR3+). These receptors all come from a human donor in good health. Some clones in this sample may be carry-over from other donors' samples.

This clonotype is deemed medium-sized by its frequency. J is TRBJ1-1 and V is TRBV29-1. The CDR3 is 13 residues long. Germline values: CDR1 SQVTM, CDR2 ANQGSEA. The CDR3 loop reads CSVQGPMNTEAFF.

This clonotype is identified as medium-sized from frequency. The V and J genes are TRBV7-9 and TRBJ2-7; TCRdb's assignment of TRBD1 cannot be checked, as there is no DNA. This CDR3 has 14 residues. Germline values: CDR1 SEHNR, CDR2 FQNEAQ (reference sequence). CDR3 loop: CASRGTGSNYEQYF. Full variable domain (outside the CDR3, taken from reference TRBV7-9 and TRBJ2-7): DTGVSQNPRHKITKRGQNVTFRCDPISEHNRLYWYRQTLGQGPEFLTYFQNEAQLEKSRLLSDRFSAERPKGSFSTLEIQRTEQGDSAMYLCASRGTGSNYEQYFGPGTRLTVT.

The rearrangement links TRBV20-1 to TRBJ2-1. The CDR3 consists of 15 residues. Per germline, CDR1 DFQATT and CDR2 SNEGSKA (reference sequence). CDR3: CSANIARSSYNEQFF.

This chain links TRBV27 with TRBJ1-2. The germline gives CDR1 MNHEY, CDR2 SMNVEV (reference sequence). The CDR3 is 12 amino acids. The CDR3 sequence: CASSRGSYGYTF.